This T cell receptor (beta chain) was recorded in a study of T cells after yellow fever vaccination. Germline assignment: CDR1 SGHVS and CDR2 FQNEAQ. The CDR3 has 12 residues. The V end lost 6 bases, the J end lost 3 bases, and 9 bases lay between the germline ends. Each CDR3 protein is one row after TCRdb ran MiXCR on the 5' RACE reads. The sample carries about 550,000 distinct CDR3 sequences, approximately 21% recorded once. A few counts support this clonotype. Sequenced here: PBMCs, sampled 15 days after the yellow fever booster vaccination. The rearrangement joins TRBV7-8 to TRBJ2-7; D remains ambiguous. The TCR comes from a man aged 25-45 years who received the YFV17D yellow fever vaccine. CDR3: CASSYIGYEQYF. The CDR3 DNA is TGTGCCAGCAGTTACATCGGCTACGAGCAGTACTTC. The entire variable domain, with the rest obtained from reference TRBV7-8 and TRBJ2-7, is as follows: GAGVSQSPRYKVAKRGQDVALRCDPISGHVSLFWYQQALGQGPEFLTYFQNEAQLDKSGLPSDRFFAERPEGSVSTLKIQRTQQEDSAVYLCASSYIGYEQYFGPGTRLTVT.